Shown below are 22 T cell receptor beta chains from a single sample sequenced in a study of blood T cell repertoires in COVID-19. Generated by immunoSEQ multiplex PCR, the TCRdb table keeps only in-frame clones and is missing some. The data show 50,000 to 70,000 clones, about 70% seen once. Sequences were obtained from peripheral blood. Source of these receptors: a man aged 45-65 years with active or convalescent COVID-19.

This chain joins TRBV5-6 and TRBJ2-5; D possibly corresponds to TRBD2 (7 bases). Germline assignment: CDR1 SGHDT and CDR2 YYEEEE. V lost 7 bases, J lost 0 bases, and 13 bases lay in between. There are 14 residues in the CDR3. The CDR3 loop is CASSEGGYQETQYF. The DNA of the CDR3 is TGTGCCAGCTCCGAGGGGGGGTACCAAGAGACCCAGTACTTC.

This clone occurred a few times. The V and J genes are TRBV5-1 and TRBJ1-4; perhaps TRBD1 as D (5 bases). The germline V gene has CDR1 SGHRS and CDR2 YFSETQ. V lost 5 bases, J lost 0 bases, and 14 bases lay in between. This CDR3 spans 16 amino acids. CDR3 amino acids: CASSRDSIATNEKLFF. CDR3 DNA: TGCGCCAGCAGTAGGGACTCAATTGCAACTAATGAAAAACTGTTTTTT.

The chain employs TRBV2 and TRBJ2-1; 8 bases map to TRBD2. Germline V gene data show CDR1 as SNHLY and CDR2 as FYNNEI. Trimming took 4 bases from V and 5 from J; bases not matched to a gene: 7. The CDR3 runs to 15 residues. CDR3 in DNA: TGTGCCAGCAGTGGTTCGGGAGGGAGAAACAATGAGCAGTTCTTC. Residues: CASSGSGGRNNEQFF.

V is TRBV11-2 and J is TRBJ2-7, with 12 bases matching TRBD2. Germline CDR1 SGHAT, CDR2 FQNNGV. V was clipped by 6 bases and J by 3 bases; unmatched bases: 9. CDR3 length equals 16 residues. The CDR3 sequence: CASRNLAGGNNYEQYF. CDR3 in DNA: TGTGCCAGCAGGAATCTAGCGGGGGGGAACAACTACGAGCAGTACTTC.

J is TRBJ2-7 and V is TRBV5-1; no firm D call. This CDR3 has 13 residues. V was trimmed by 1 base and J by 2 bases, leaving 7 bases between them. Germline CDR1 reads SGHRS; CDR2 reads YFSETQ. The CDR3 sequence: CASSLTTAYEQYF. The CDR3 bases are TGCGCCAGCAGCTTGACTACCGCCTACGAGCAGTACTTC.

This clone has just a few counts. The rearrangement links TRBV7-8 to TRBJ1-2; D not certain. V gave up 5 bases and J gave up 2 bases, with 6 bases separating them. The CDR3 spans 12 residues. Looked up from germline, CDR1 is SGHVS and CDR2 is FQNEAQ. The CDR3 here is CASSDLNYGYTF. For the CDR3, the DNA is TGTGCCAGCAGCGACTTAAACTATGGCTACACCTTC.

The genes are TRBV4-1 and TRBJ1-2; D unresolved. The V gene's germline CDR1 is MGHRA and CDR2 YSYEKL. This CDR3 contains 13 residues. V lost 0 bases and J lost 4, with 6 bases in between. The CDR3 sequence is CASSQEAGYGYTF. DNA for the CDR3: TGCGCCAGCAGCCAAGAGGCGGGCTATGGCTACACCTTC.

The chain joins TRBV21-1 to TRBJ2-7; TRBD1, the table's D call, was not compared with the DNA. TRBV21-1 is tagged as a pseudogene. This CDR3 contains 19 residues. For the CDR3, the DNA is TGTGCCAGCAGCAAAATCTGGAGGACAGGGCTAGGGGGTTACTACGAGCAGTACTTC. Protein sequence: CASSKIWRTGLGGYYEQYF.

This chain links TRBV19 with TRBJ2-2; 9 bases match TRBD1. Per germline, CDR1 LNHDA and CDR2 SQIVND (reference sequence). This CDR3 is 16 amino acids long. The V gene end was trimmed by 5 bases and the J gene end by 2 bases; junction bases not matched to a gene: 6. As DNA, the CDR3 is TGTGCCAGTAGTCAGCTGGGACAGGGTAACACCGGGGAGCTGTTTTTT. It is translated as CASSQLGQGNTGELFF. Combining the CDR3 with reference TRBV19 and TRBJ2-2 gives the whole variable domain DGGITQSPKYLFRKEGQNVTLSCEQNLNHDAMYWYRQDPGQGLRLIYYSQIVNDFQKGDIAEGYSVSREKKESFPLTVTSAQKNPTAFYLCASSQLGQGNTGELFFGEGSRLTVL.

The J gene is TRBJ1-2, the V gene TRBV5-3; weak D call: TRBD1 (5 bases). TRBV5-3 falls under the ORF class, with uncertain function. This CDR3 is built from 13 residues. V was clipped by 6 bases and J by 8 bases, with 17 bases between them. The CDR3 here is CARIVTGVEGYTF. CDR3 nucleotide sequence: TGTGCCAGAATCGTTACGGGGGTTGAGGGCTACACCTTC.

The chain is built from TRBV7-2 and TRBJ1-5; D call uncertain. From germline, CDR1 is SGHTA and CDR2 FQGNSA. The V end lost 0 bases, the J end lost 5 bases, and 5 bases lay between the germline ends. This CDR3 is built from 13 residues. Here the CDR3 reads CASSLAGDQPQHF. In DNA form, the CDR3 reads TGTGCCAGCAGCTTAGCCGGGGATCAGCCCCAGCATTTT. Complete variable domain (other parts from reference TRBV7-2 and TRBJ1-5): GAGVSQSPSNKVTEKGKDVELRCDPISGHTALYWYRQSLGQGLEFLIYFQGNSAPDKSGLPSDRFSAERTGGSVSTLTIQRTQQEDSAVYLCASSLAGDQPQHFGDGTRLSIL.

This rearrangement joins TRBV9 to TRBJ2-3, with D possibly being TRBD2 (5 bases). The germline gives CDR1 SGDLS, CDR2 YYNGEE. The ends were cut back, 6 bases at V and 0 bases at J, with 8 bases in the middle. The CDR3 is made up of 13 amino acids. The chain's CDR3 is CASTEGSTDTQYF. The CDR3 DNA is TGTGCCAGCACCGAGGGAAGCACAGATACGCAGTATTTT.

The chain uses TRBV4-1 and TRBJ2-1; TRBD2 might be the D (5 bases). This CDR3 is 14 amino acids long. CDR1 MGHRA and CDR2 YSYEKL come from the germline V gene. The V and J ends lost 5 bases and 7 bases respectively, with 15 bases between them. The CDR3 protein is CASSKSSQMNEQFF. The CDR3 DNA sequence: TGCGCCAGCAGCAAGTCTAGCCAGATGAATGAGCAGTTCTTC.

CDR3 nucleotides: TGTGCCAGCAGTGAGACACCCCGGGACATCGAGGGCTACACCTTC. This codes for CASSETPRDIEGYTF. The V gene is TRBV9, the J gene TRBJ1-2, with a weak D call TRBD1 (6 bases). Trimming removed 5 bases from V and 8 bases from J, with 22 bases in between. The CDR3 covers 15 residues. Germline V gene data show CDR1 as SGDLS and CDR2 as YYNGEE.

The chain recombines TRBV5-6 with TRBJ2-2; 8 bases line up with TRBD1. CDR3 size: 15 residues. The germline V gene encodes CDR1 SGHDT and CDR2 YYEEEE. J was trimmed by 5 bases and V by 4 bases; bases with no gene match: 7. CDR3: CASSPRNRGTGELFF. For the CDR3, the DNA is TGTGCCAGCAGCCCGAGAAACAGGGGGACCGGGGAGCTGTTTTTT. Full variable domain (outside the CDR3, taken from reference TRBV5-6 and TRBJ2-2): DAGVTQSPTHLIKTRGQQVTLRCSPKSGHDTVSWYQQALGQGPQFIFQYYEEEERQRGNFPDRFSGHQFPNYSSELNVNALLLGDSALYLCASSPRNRGTGELFFGEGSRLTVL.

The CDR3 DNA sequence: TGTGCCAGCAGCCCCCGACAGGGTCTTGGCTACACCTTC. Its translation: CASSPRQGLGYTF. The V and J genes are TRBV6-5 and TRBJ1-2; 7 bases fit TRBD1. CDR1 is MNHEY, CDR2 SVGAGI, per germline. The ends lost 6 bases at V and 7 bases at J; junction bases unmatched: 8. CDR3 size: 13 residues.

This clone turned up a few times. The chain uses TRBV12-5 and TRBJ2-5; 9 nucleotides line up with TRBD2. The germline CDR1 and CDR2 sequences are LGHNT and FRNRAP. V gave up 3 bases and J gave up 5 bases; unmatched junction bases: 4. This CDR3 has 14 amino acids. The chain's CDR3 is CASGLQSGRETQYF. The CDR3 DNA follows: TGTGCTAGTGGTTTACAGAGCGGGAGGGAGACCCAGTACTTC. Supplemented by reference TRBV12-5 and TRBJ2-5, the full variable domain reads DARVTQTPRHKVTEMGQEVTMRCQPILGHNTVFWYRQTMMQGLELLAYFRNRAPLDDSGMPKDRFSAEMPDATLATLKIQPSEPRDSAVYFCASGLQSGRETQYFGPGTRLLVL.

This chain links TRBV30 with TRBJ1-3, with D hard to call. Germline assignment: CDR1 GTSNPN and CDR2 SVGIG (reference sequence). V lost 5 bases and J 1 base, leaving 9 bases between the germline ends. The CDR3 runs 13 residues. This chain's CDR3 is CAWQDWSGNTIYF. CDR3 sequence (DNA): TGTGCCTGGCAGGATTGGTCTGGAAACACCATATATTTT.

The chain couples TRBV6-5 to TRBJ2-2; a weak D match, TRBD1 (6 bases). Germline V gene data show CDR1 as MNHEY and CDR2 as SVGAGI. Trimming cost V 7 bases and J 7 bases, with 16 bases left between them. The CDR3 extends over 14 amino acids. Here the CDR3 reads CASTPNGGNGELFF. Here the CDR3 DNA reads TGTGCCAGCACCCCCAATGGGGGCAACGGGGAGCTGTTTTTT.

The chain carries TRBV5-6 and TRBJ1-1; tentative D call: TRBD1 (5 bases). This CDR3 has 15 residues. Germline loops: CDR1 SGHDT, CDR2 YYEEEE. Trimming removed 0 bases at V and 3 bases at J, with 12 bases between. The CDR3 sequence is CASSLVGLGHTEAFF. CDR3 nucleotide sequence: TGTGCCAGCAGCTTGGTGGGTCTGGGGCACACTGAAGCTTTCTTT.

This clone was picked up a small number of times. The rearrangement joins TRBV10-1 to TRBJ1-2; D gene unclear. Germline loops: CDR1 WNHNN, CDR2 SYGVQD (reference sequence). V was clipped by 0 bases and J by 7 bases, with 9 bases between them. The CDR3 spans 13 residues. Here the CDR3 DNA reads TGCGCCAGCAGTGAGTCGACGTACAGTGGCTACACCTTC. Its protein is CASSESTYSGYTF.

Here the CDR3 reads CASSLQAGSGLGTQYF. The CDR3, as DNA: TGTGCCAGCAGCTTGCAAGCGGGGTCAGGGTTAGGTACGCAGTATTTT. V and J are TRBV7-3 and TRBJ2-3, with TRBD2 identical over 7 bases. V shed 3 bases, J shed 8 bases, and the junction held 14 bases outside the gene matches. Germline CDR1 reads SGHTA; CDR2 reads FQGTGA. The CDR3 has 16 residues.